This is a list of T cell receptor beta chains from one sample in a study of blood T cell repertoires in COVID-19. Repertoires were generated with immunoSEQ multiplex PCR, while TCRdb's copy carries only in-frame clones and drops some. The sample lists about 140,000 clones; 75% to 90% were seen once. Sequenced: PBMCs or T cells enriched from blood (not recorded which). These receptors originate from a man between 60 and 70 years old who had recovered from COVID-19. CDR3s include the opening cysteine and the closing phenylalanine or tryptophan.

cdr3_aa: CSCIPGGSAQYF
v_call: TRBV29-1
j_call: TRBJ2-5
cdr3_length: 12

cdr3_aa: CASSQHPGGADNEQFF
v_call: TRBV4-1
j_call: TRBJ2-1
cdr3_length: 16

cdr3_aa: CASSETYGTFQHF
v_call: TRBV6-1
j_call: TRBJ1-5
cdr3_length: 13

cdr3_aa: CASSTIGQSSYEQYF
v_call: TRBV3-1/TRBV3-2
j_call: TRBJ2-7
cdr3_length: 15

cdr3_aa: CASSLGAAHEKLFF
v_call: TRBV28
j_call: TRBJ1-4
cdr3_length: 14

cdr3_aa: CASSLAGQGYEQYF
v_call: TRBV3-1/TRBV3-2
j_call: TRBJ2-7
cdr3_length: 14

cdr3_aa: CASRKPGLAGKETQYF
v_call: TRBV6-6
j_call: TRBJ2-5
cdr3_length: 16

cdr3_aa: CASSSSGARFF
v_call: TRBV5-4
j_call: TRBJ2-1
cdr3_length: 11

cdr3_aa: CASSLGATNEKLFF
v_call: TRBV27
j_call: TRBJ1-4
cdr3_length: 14

cdr3_aa: CATSRARGGGYNEQFF
v_call: TRBV15
j_call: TRBJ2-1
cdr3_length: 16

cdr3_aa: CASSFRTSPHDEQFF
v_call: TRBV7-9
j_call: TRBJ2-1
cdr3_length: 15

cdr3_aa: CASSLAGGVGRNSPLHF
v_call: TRBV5-6
j_call: TRBJ1-6
cdr3_length: 17

cdr3_aa: CASSSTSGETDTQYF
v_call: TRBV19
j_call: TRBJ2-3
cdr3_length: 15

cdr3_aa: CASSGTSSGELFF
v_call: TRBV2
j_call: TRBJ2-2
cdr3_length: 13

cdr3_aa: CASTDSGGYTF
v_call: TRBV11-3
j_call: TRBJ1-2
cdr3_length: 11

cdr3_aa: CASTTFGQFSNQPQHF
v_call: TRBV28
j_call: TRBJ1-5
cdr3_length: 16

cdr3_aa: CASSLGTSGAYEQYF
v_call: TRBV13
j_call: TRBJ2-7
cdr3_length: 15

cdr3_aa: CASSSRQGDNSPLHF
v_call: TRBV5-1
j_call: TRBJ1-6
cdr3_length: 15

cdr3_aa: CASTPTRTPRNTEAFF
v_call: TRBV28
j_call: TRBJ1-1
cdr3_length: 16

cdr3_aa: CASSREGQKKNSGNTIYF
v_call: TRBV5-1
j_call: TRBJ1-3
cdr3_length: 18

cdr3_aa: CASSVSTQETQYF
v_call: TRBV9
j_call: TRBJ2-5
cdr3_length: 13

cdr3_aa: CASSPPGLTYEQYF
v_call: TRBV18
j_call: TRBJ2-7
cdr3_length: 14

cdr3_aa: CATKPGGSYNEQFF
v_call: TRBV7-3
j_call: TRBJ2-1
cdr3_length: 14

cdr3_aa: CASSEFGQPNTEAFF
v_call: TRBV10-1
j_call: TRBJ1-1
cdr3_length: 15

cdr3_aa: CASSPQDSQETQYF
v_call: TRBV11-3
j_call: TRBJ2-5
cdr3_length: 14

cdr3_aa: CASTLLSGDSYEQYF
v_call: TRBV28
j_call: TRBJ2-7
cdr3_length: 15

cdr3_aa: CASSEHGGVLAYNEQFF
v_call: TRBV6-1
j_call: TRBJ2-1
cdr3_length: 17

cdr3_aa: CASSLVPGGATGELFF
v_call: TRBV5-1
j_call: TRBJ2-2
cdr3_length: 16

cdr3_aa: CSASYTSGGPNTQYF
v_call: TRBV20-1
j_call: TRBJ2-3
cdr3_length: 15

cdr3_aa: CASSDSRAGNTIYF
v_call: TRBV2
j_call: TRBJ1-3
cdr3_length: 14

cdr3_aa: CSVEGPTEAFF
v_call: TRBV29-1
j_call: TRBJ1-1
cdr3_length: 11

cdr3_aa: CASSQGQGTGETQYF
v_call: TRBV7-9
j_call: TRBJ2-5
cdr3_length: 15

cdr3_aa: CAISESTGQPQHF
v_call: TRBV10-3
j_call: TRBJ1-5
cdr3_length: 13

cdr3_aa: CASSLVRETQYF
v_call: TRBV28
j_call: TRBJ2-5
cdr3_length: 12

cdr3_aa: CASSFTGGGAGELFF
v_call: TRBV28
j_call: TRBJ2-2
cdr3_length: 15

cdr3_aa: CASSLAADRSQPQHF
v_call: TRBV7-6
j_call: TRBJ1-5
cdr3_length: 15

cdr3_aa: CASSLEGTVVTGELFF
v_call: TRBV7-2
j_call: TRBJ2-2
cdr3_length: 16

cdr3_aa: CASSLPSGRAETQYF
v_call: TRBV7-2
j_call: TRBJ2-5
cdr3_length: 15

cdr3_aa: CASSQEGLAASLYNEQFF
v_call: TRBV4-2
j_call: TRBJ2-1
cdr3_length: 18

cdr3_aa: CASSQEWASGAYEQYF
v_call: TRBV4-1
j_call: TRBJ2-7
cdr3_length: 16

cdr3_aa: CASSYRPTGGYTF
v_call: TRBV12-3/TRBV12-4
j_call: TRBJ1-2
cdr3_length: 13

cdr3_aa: CASSPTMAKNIQYF
v_call: TRBV5-1
j_call: TRBJ2-4
cdr3_length: 14

cdr3_aa: CASRTQGNYGYTF
v_call: TRBV19
j_call: TRBJ1-2
cdr3_length: 13

cdr3_aa: CATGYYNEQFF
v_call: TRBV28
j_call: TRBJ2-1
cdr3_length: 11

cdr3_aa: CASSSGGYGYTF
v_call: TRBV11-2
j_call: TRBJ1-2
cdr3_length: 12